This is a list of T cell receptor beta chains from one sample in a study of T cell responses to AZD1222 COVID-19 vaccine. The assay was immunoSEQ multiplex PCR, and TCRdb's table has in-frame clones only and misses some. The sample contains some 150,000 clones, about 91% of which appear only once. Sequenced material: peripheral blood, taken on day 0 of MenACWY control vaccination. The source is an adult in good health. Each CDR3 is given with its conserved first and last residue. A D gene is named only where the DNA matches it firmly. Clone size is stated in some rows and not others, as once, few, many or a class when expanded.

D gene	J gene	clone size	V gene	CDR3 DNA	CDR3 protein
NA	TRBJ1-2	NA	TRBV9	TGTGCCAGCAGCGGATCGGCCGCAGACTATGGCTACACCTTC	CASSGSAADYGYTF
NA	TRBJ1-5	few	TRBV19	TGTGCCAGTAGTATACGAGGGGAGGGAAGCAATCAGCCCCAGCATTTT	CASSIRGEGSNQPQHF
TRBD1	TRBJ1-2	NA	TRBV30	TGTGCCTGGAACTCTTGGAAGGACAGGGGATCTGGAACCTTC	CAWNSWKDRGSGTF
NA	TRBJ2-1	NA	TRBV3-1/TRBV3-2	TGTGCCAGCCGGCTCGACTCCTACAATGAGCAGTTCTTC	CASRLDSYNEQFF
NA	TRBJ2-7	once	TRBV11-2	TGTGCCAGCAGCTTCAAGGCGAGCTCCTACGAGCAGTACTTC	CASSFKASSYEQYF
TRBD2	TRBJ2-1	NA	TRBV2	TGTGCCAGCCGACTAGCGGGCGCGTTTTACAATGAGCAGTTCTTC	CASRLAGAFYNEQFF
TRBD2	TRBJ2-3	NA	TRBV7-7	TGTGCTAGCAGCTTAGGACTAGCGGGAGCGGATACGCAGTATTTT	CASSLGLAGADTQYF
TRBD2	TRBJ2-7	NA	TRBV9	TGTGCCAGCAGCTTTACCGGGACTAGCCACGAGCAGTACTTC	CASSFTGTSHEQYF
NA	TRBJ2-2	NA	TRBV5-4	TGTGCCAGCAGCTTGGGGGGAACCGGGGAGCTGTTTTTT	CASSLGGTGELFF
NA	TRBJ1-2	NA	TRBV7-9	TGTGCCAGCAGCCAAGTCGGCAGGGACTATGGCTACACCTTC	CASSQVGRDYGYTF
TRBD2	TRBJ2-1	NA	TRBV19	TGTGCCAGTAGTATACCGGGACTAGCACCCAATGAGCAGTTCTTC	CASSIPGLAPNEQFF
NA	TRBJ1-2	NA	TRBV28	TGTGCCAGCAGTGGACAGAAGGGCTACACCTTC	CASSGQKGYTF
TRBD1	TRBJ1-1	NA	TRBV19	TGTGCCAGTAGTATCCCCGGGACAGGGAAGGTCGGAGCTTTCTTT	CASSIPGTGKVGAFF
NA	TRBJ2-3	NA	TRBV7-8	TGTGCCAGCAGCTTGGGGAGAGGCACAGATACGCAGTATTTT	CASSLGRGTDTQYF
TRBD1	TRBJ1-1	NA	TRBV11-3	TGTGCCAGCAGCTTAGATCGGAGGACAGGGGTCACTGAAGCTTTCTTT	CASSLDRRTGVTEAFF
NA	TRBJ2-2	NA	TRBV7-2	TGTGCCAGCAGCTTAGATCCCCATTACACCGGGGAGCTGTTTTTT	CASSLDPHYTGELFF
TRBD1	TRBJ1-4	NA	TRBV27	TGTGCCAGCAGTTTAGGAACAGGGGGCCGGGAAAAACTGTTTTTT	CASSLGTGGREKLFF
NA	TRBJ1-4	NA	TRBV21-1	TGTGCCAGCGTCGGGGGGCCAACTAATGAAAAACTGTTTTTT	CASVGGPTNEKLFF
TRBD2	TRBJ2-1	NA	TRBV5-1	TGCGCCAGCAGCTTCGAGCGGGGGCCACTCAGCAATGAGCAGTTCTTC	CASSFERGPLSNEQFF
NA	TRBJ2-2	NA	TRBV28	TGTGCCAGCAGTCCTAAGATCTTTAACACCGGGGAGCTGTTTTTT	CASSPKIFNTGELFF
NA	TRBJ2-3	NA	TRBV3-1/TRBV3-2	TGTGCCAGCAGCCATCATAGCGGAGGGTACACAGATACGCAGTATTTT	CASSHHSGGYTDTQYF
TRBD1	TRBJ2-4	NA	TRBV19	TGTGCCAGTAGTATTTTCCCCAGTCTAGGACAGGGGCTGGCCAACATTCAGTACTTC	CASSIFPSLGQGLANIQYF
TRBD1	TRBJ1-4	NA	TRBV9	TGTGCCAGCAGCGACGGACAGGGGGCGCGAAAACTGTTTTTT	CASSDGQGARKLFF
TRBD1	TRBJ2-7	once	TRBV7-3	TGTGCCAGCAGCTTAAGTGTAGGACAGGACATTTCCTACGAGCAGTACTTC	CASSLSVGQDISYEQYF
TRBD1	TRBJ2-1	NA	TRBV7-3	TGTGCCAGCAGCTTAAACAGGGGGCGCGGGGAGCAGTTCTTC	CASSLNRGRGEQFF
NA	TRBJ2-5	NA	TRBV14	TGTGCCAGCAGCCATCTCAACAGGCAAGAGACCCAGTACTTC	CASSHLNRQETQYF
TRBD1	TRBJ1-6	NA	TRBV11-2	TGTGCCAGCAGCTTAGGGGGACAGGGTAATTCACCCCTCCACTTT	CASSLGGQGNSPLHF
NA	TRBJ1-2	NA	TRBV5-8	TGTGCCAGCAGCGTGGGGCCGGGTTACTATGGCTACACCTTC	CASSVGPGYYGYTF
NA	TRBJ2-6	NA	TRBV11-3	TGTGCCAGCAGCTTATCTAGGTTTTTAGGCTCTGGGGCCAACGTCCTGACTTTC	CASSLSRFLGSGANVLTF
TRBD1	TRBJ1-2	NA	TRBV29-1	TGCAGCGTTGAAGTAAATACAGGGGGTCGAGGCTACACCTTC	CSVEVNTGGRGYTF
NA	TRBJ1-6	NA	TRBV14	TGTGCCGGGGGAGGGGCAGAGAGTAATTCACCCCTCCACTTT	CAGGGAESNSPLHF
TRBD1	TRBJ1-2	NA	TRBV20-1	TGCAGTGCTAGTTTGGGGACAGGGGCTAACTATGGCTACACCTTC	CSASLGTGANYGYTF
NA	TRBJ1-5	once	TRBV4-3	TGCGCCAGCAGCCAAGATAATCGGGGACTTCAGCCCCAGCATTTT	CASSQDNRGLQPQHF
NA	TRBJ2-2	NA	TRBV6-5	TGTGCCAGCAGTTACTCGGAAAGGGCCACCGGGGAGCTGTTTTTT	CASSYSERATGELFF
NA	TRBJ2-5	NA	TRBV11-3	TGTGCCAGCACCAGACTGGACAGATGGAAGAACCAAGAGACCCAGTACTTC	CASTRLDRWKNQETQYF
NA	TRBJ2-2	NA	TRBV6-2/TRBV6-3	TGTGCCAGCAGTTACTTGGGCACCGGGGAGCTGTTTTTT	CASSYLGTGELFF
NA	TRBJ2-5	NA	TRBV11-3	TGTGCCAGCAGCTTATATACAGTCCAAGAGACCCAGTACTTC	CASSLYTVQETQYF
NA	TRBJ2-2	NA	TRBV7-2	TGTGCCAGCAGACGGACGGTCGCGAACACCGGGGAGCTGTTTTTT	CASRRTVANTGELFF
TRBD1	TRBJ1-5	NA	TRBV10-2	TGCGCCAGCAGTTTCTCCGGGACAGCCCTCCACGGCAATCAGCCCCAGCATTTT	CASSFSGTALHGNQPQHF
NA	TRBJ1-6	NA	TRBV7-9	TGTGCCAGCAGCCCAATTCTCGGGGAATCCTCACCCCTCCACTTT	CASSPILGESSPLHF
NA	TRBJ1-6	once	TRBV9	TGTGCCAGCAGCCCTCTCGTTTGGAGGGGGTCGAGCTCCTATAATTCACCCCTCCACTTT	CASSPLVWRGSSSYNSPLHF
NA	TRBJ1-3	NA	TRBV28	TGTGCCAGCAACCAGTGGGATACTGGAAACACCATATATTTT	CASNQWDTGNTIYF
NA	TRBJ1-1	NA	TRBV12-3/TRBV12-4	TGTGCCAGCAGTATAGAGGCCAACACTGAAGCTTTCTTT	CASSIEANTEAFF
TRBD2	TRBJ2-3	NA	TRBV28	TGTGCCAGCAGTCCCTCCGGACTAGCGGGAGTCTCAACAGATACGCAGTATTTT	CASSPSGLAGVSTDTQYF